This T cell receptor beta chain stems from a study of CD8 T cells in ankylosing spondylitis. The CDR3 contains 12 residues. The germline gives CDR1 SEHNR, CDR2 FQNEAQ (reference sequence). V shed 5 bases and J shed 7 bases, with 11 bases lying between them. Generation of TCR beta libraries employed quantitative 5'-RACE incorporating molecular barcodes. TCRdb re-called the 5' RACE reads with MiXCR, one entry per CDR3 protein. The profile covers about 540,000 distinct CDR3 sequences, with about an eighth appearing a single time and approximately 7% taken by the ten largest. This clonotype occurred many times. Its antigen remains unidentified. Study outcomes and limitations: About 8 highly homologous variants made up a TCR beta motif, and this motif appeared characteristic of ankylosing spondylitis blood. Clones linked to disease were reported to show significant enrichment in matched ankylosing spondylitis synovial fluid.

The chain is built from TRBV7-9 and TRBJ1-2, with no clear D. Sequenced input: blood, either unsorted or a sorted T cell fraction (not recorded which). This receptor was taken from a male donor with ankylosing spondylitis. CDR3 region: CASSRQDAGYTF. For the CDR3, the DNA is TGTGCCAGCAGCCGTCAGGACGCTGGCTACACCTTC.